This TCR beta chain was found in a study of cytomegalovirus exposure and HLA in healthy donors. Study-wide findings and caveats: Later on, an analysis showed TCR association rates differing by HLA locus, with DRB1 the most and HLA-C the fewest.

Worth noting for this clone: Its antigen is not identified.

CDR1 SEHNR and CDR2 FQNEAQ come from the germline V gene (reference sequence). Trimming cost V 6 bases and J 4 bases; bases outside gene matches: 9. The CDR3 contains 15 residues. 13 Jbeta primers and 60 Vbeta primers were used for the PCR. Assay: immunoSEQ multiplex PCR; the TCRdb copy retains only in-frame clones and omits some. The data contain around 45,000 clones, about 72% of them singletons. This chain uses TRBV7-9 with TRBJ1-1, with 9 bases aligning to TRBD1. This TCR was recovered from a man in his thirties or forties in good health and CMV-seronegative. Input material: PBMCs. This chain's CDR3 is CASSHRQGVITEAFF. In DNA, the CDR3 is TGTGCCAGCAGTCACCGACAGGGGGTAATCACTGAAGCTTTCTTT.